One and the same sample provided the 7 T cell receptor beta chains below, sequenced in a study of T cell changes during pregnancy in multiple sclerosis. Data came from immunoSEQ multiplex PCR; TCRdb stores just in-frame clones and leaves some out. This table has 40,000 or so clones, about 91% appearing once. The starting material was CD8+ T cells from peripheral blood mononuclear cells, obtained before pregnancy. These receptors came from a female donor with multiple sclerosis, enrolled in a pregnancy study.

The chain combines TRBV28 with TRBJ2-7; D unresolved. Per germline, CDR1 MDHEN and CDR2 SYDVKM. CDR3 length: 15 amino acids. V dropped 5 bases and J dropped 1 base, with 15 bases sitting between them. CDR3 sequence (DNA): TGTGCCAGCAGTCACGCCCCTCCCGGGTCCTACGAGCAGTACTTC. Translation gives CASSHAPPGSYEQYF.

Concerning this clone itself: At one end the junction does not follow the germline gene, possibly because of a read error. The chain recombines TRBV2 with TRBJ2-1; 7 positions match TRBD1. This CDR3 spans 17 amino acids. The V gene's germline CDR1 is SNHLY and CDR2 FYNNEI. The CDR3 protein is CASREDREEVGVYEQFF. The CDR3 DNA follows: TGTGCCAGCAGGGAAGACAGGGAAGAAGTCGGAGTGTATGAGCAGTTCTTC.

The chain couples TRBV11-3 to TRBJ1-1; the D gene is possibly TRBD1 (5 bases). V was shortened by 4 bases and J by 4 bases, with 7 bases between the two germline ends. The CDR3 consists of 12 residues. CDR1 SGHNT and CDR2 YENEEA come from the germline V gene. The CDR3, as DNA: TGTGCCAGCAGCTCAGGGCCCACTGAAGCTTTCTTT. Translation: CASSSGPTEAFF.

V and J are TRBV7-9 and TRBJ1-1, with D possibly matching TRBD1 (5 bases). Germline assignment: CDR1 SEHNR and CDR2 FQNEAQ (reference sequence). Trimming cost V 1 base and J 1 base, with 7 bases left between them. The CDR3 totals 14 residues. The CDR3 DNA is TGTGCCAGCAGCTTAGACAGGCGGAACACTGAAGCTTTCTTT. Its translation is CASSLDRRNTEAFF.

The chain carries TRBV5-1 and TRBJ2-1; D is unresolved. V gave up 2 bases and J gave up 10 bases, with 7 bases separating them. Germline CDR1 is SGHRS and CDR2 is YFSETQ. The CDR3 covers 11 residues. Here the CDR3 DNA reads TGCGCCAGCAGCTTCGGGTTGGAGCAGTTCTTC. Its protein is CASSFGLEQFF.

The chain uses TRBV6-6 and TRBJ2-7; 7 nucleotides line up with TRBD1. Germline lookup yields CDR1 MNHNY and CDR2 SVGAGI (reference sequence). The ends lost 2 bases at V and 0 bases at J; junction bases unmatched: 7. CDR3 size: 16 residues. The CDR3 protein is CASSYSRGSGSYEQYF. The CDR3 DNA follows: TGTGCCAGCAGTTACAGCAGGGGGAGTGGCTCCTACGAGCAGTACTTC.

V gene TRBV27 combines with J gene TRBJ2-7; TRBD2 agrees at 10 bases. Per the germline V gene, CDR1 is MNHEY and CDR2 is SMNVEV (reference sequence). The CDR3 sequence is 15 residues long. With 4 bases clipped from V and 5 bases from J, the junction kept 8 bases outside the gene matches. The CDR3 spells CASSSLAGAPHEQYF. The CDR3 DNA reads TGTGCCAGCAGTTCTCTAGCGGGAGCCCCCCACGAGCAGTACTTC.